A selection of T cell receptor beta chains follows, all from one sample in a study of tumor-infiltrating lymphocytes in localized non-small cell lung cancer. The data were produced by immunoSEQ multiplex PCR, yet TCRdb's version contains in-frame clones alone and is incomplete. Among about 23,000 clones, approximately 73% were seen once, and the ten largest hold about 6.5%. The sequenced sample consisted of lung tumor tissue. The receptors were gathered from a human donor with non-small cell lung cancer. CDR3s include the opening cysteine and the closing phenylalanine or tryptophan. Each record gives: J gene, V gene, clone size, D gene, CDR3 protein, CDR3 DNA. The D gene is left open where the match is weak. Some rows have no size entry. The others give once, few or many, or a class for an expanded clone.

TRBJ1-4 | TRBV4-3 | NA | TRBD1 | CASSFSGTGSEKLFF | TGCGCCAGCAGCTTTTCCGGGACAGGGAGTGAAAAACTGTTTTTT
TRBJ1-1 | TRBV5-1 | NA | NA | CASSSVWGTEAFF | TGCGCCAGCAGCTCCGTTTGGGGCACTGAAGCTTTCTTT
TRBJ2-5 | TRBV5-4 | NA | TRBD1 | CASSEGQGRETQYF | TGTGCCAGCAGCGAGGGACAGGGGAGGGAGACCCAGTACTTC
TRBJ2-3 | TRBV7-6 | NA | NA | CASSLVSSPDTQYF | TGTGCCAGCAGCTTAGTTTCGAGCCCAGATACGCAGTATTTT
TRBJ1-2 | TRBV9 | medium-sized | TRBD1 | CASSADEGAIGYTF | TGTGCCAGCAGCGCCGATGAGGGGGCAATTGGCTACACCTTC
TRBJ2-2 | TRBV11-2 | NA | NA | CASSFTGGAFTGELFF | TGTGCCAGCAGCTTTACGGGGGGCGCTTTTACCGGGGAGCTGTTTTTT
TRBJ2-6 | TRBV7-2 | once | NA | CASSLVGGSSGANVLTF | TGTGCCAGCAGCTTAGTTGGGGGGAGCTCTGGGGCCAACGTCCTGACTTTC
TRBJ2-5 | TRBV5-4 | NA | TRBD2 | CASSFTLGGGGETQYF | TGTGCCAGCAGCTTCACGCTCGGGGGGGGTGGAGAGACCCAGTACTTC
TRBJ2-5 | TRBV9 | NA | NA | CASSSGVMRETQYF | TGTGCCAGCAGCTCGGGGGTCATGAGAGAGACCCAGTACTTC
TRBJ2-7 | TRBV6-6 | NA | NA | CASSYVGTGAYF | NA
TRBJ2-7 | TRBV5-4 | few | NA | CASSRGSYEQYF | TGTGCCAGCAGTCGGGGAAGCTACGAGCAGTACTTC
TRBJ2-7 | TRBV14 | NA | NA | CASSQEVYYEQYF | TGTGCCAGCAGCCAGGAGGTATACTACGAGCAGTACTTC
TRBJ2-7 | TRBV6-1 | medium-sized | TRBD1 | CASSEARGDSTYEQYF | TGTGCCAGCAGTGAAGCGAGAGGGGACAGTACCTACGAGCAGTACTTC
TRBJ1-1 | TRBV4-3 | NA | TRBD1 | CASSQDLVGIRQGAFF | TGCGCCAGCAGCCAAGATCTTGTGGGCATAAGACAGGGGGCTTTCTTT
TRBJ1-1 | TRBV14 | medium-sized | NA | CASSQDRNTEAFF | TGTGCCAGCAGCCAAGACAGGAACACTGAAGCTTTCTTT
TRBJ2-1 | TRBV7-2 | NA | TRBD2 | CASSLLLSTSGSLYNEQFF | TGTGCCAGCAGCTTACTCCTCTCCACTAGCGGAAGTCTCTACAATGAGCAGTTCTTC
TRBJ2-4 | TRBV5-3 | NA | NA | CAPLAKNIQYF | TGTGCCCCCCTAGCCAAAAACATTCAGTACTTC
TRBJ2-2 | TRBV4-3 | NA | NA | CASSQDWGGQNTGELFF | TGCGCCAGCAGCCAAGATTGGGGGGGGCAGAACACCGGGGAGCTGTTTTTT
TRBJ2-7 | TRBV7-6 | once | TRBD1 | CASSFRDRGYEQYF | TGTGCCAGCAGCTTCCGGGACAGGGGCTACGAGCAGTACTTC
TRBJ1-2 | TRBV5-8 | NA | NA | CASSFPPAGTSGYTF | TGTGCCAGCAGCTTCCCCCCCGCCGGGACAAGTGGCTACACCTTC
TRBJ2-3 | TRBV18 | few | TRBD1 | CASSPPKGQGPRNTQYF | TGTGCCAGCTCACCACCGAAGGGACAGGGTCCTAGGAATACGCAGTATTTT
TRBJ2-7 | TRBV14 | NA | TRBD1 | CASSQNRGNLGEQYF | TGTGCCAGCAGTCAGAACAGGGGTAATTTGGGCGAGCAGTACTTC
TRBJ1-2 | TRBV29-1 | once | TRBD1 | CSVDTGQLYGYTF | TGCAGCGTTGATACGGGACAGCTCTATGGCTACACCTTC
TRBJ1-5 | TRBV6-1 | NA | TRBD1 | CASSLDRVGNQPQHF | TGTGCCAGCAGTTTGGACAGGGTGGGCAATCAGCCCCAGCATTTT
TRBJ2-7 | TRBV11-2 | NA | NA | CASSLWRGREQYF | TGTGCCAGCAGCTTATGGCGGGGGCGCGAGCAGTACTTC
TRBJ1-4 | TRBV18 | NA | NA | CASSMTEGHTNEKLFF | TGTGCCAGCTCCATGACAGAGGGACATACTAATGAAAAACTGTTTTTT
TRBJ2-7 | TRBV4-3 | NA | NA | CASSQQAYSYEQYF | TGCGCCAGCAGCCAGCAGGCCTACTCCTACGAGCAGTACTTC
TRBJ1-5 | TRBV6-9 | NA | NA | CASSPTPGTQYSNQPQHF | TGTGCCAGCAGTCCCACCCCCGGGACACAGTATAGCAATCAGCCCCAGCATTTT
TRBJ1-2 | TRBV4-3 | NA | NA | CASSQWDNGGYTF | TGCGCCAGCAGCCAATGGGACAACGGAGGCTACACCTTC
TRBJ1-5 | TRBV30 | NA | NA | CAWSRGVDQPQHF | TGTGCCTGGAGCCGGGGCGTGGACCAGCCCCAGCATTTT
TRBJ1-1 | TRBV6-6 | NA | NA | CASSFKTNTEAFF | TGTGCCAGCAGTTTTAAGACGAACACTGAAGCTTTCTTT